Shown below are 19 T cell receptor beta chains from a single sample sequenced in a study of blood T cell repertoires in COVID-19. Here immunoSEQ multiplex PCR was the method, and the copy in TCRdb shows in-frame clones only, minus some. The sample lists hundreds of thousands of clones; more than 70% were seen once. Specimen: peripheral blood. These receptors originate from a woman between 50 and 59 years old with acute or convalescent COVID-19.

The gene calls are TRBV11-3 and TRBJ2-2, with D hard to call. This CDR3 has 13 amino acids. V shed 2 bases and J shed 6 bases, with 7 bases lying between them. Germline V gene sequence: CDR1 SGHNT, CDR2 YENEEA. For the CDR3, the DNA is TGTGCCAGCAGCTTACTTCTGTCCGGGGAGCTGTTTTTT. This translates into CASSLLLSGELFF.

The V and J genes are TRBV20-1 and TRBJ2-1, with TRBD2 matching 12 bases. Germline CDR1 reads DFQATT; CDR2 reads SNEGSKA (reference sequence). V lost 3 bases, J lost 9 bases, and 6 bases stayed unmatched. The CDR3 has 14 residues. The CDR3, as DNA: TGCAGTGCTAGTTCCAGGACTAGCGGGACTGAGCAGTTCTTC. Translation: CSASSRTSGTEQFF.

CDR3 protein: CATSRDPPPSVGEQYF. DNA of the CDR3: TGTGCCACCAGCAGAGATCCGCCTCCTAGTGTTGGCGAGCAGTACTTC. This sequence joins TRBV15 and TRBJ2-7, with no clear D. Trimming pared 0 bases from V and 6 bases from J, leaving 18 bases between. The CDR3 contains 16 residues. The germline V gene encodes CDR1 LNHNV and CDR2 YYDKDF (reference sequence).

The V and J genes are TRBV29-1 and TRBJ1-2; 9 nucleotides align to TRBD1. Losses at the gene ends were 1 base for V and 5 bases for J; bases not matched to a gene: 11. Germline V CDR1 and CDR2: SQVTM, ANQGSEA. The CDR3 spans 16 residues. CDR3 in amino acids: CSVEAMGQGSIYGYTF. The CDR3 nucleotides read TGCAGCGTTGAAGCGATGGGACAGGGAAGCATTTATGGCTACACCTTC.

The chain couples TRBV12-3 or TRBV12-4 to TRBJ2-3; possibly TRBD1 for D (5 bases). V was clipped by 6 bases and J by 4 bases, with 5 bases between them. The CDR3 length is 11 residues. The CDR3 nucleotides are TGTGCCAGCAGCAGGGCAGATACGCAGTATTTT. It codes for CASSRADTQYF.

The rearrangement links TRBV5-5 to TRBJ2-2, with 9 bases fitting TRBD1. J lost 4 bases, V lost 1 base, and 11 bases had no gene match. Germline values: CDR1 SGHKS, CDR2 YYEKEE (reference sequence). The CDR3 length is 18 residues. The CDR3 reads CASSLKRGGQGTTGELFF. CDR3 bases: TGTGCCAGCAGCTTGAAAAGAGGGGGACAGGGTACCACCGGGGAGCTGTTTTTT.

The rearrangement uses TRBV11-2 and TRBJ1-3; D gene unclear. Trimming pared 5 bases from V and 8 bases from J, leaving 10 bases between. This CDR3 is built from 12 residues. Germline-derived CDR1 and CDR2 are SGHAT and FQNNGV. As DNA, the CDR3 is TGTGCCAGCAGCCCTAGCCGGGACACCATATATTTT. Protein product: CASSPSRDTIYF.

The chain is built from TRBV6-5 and TRBJ2-2; no firm D call. The CDR3 has 15 amino acids. Germline V lookup: CDR1 MNHEY, CDR2 SVGAGI. Trimming removed 0 bases at V and 3 bases at J, with 8 bases between. The DNA of the CDR3 is TGTGCCAGCAGTTACTCGATACGGGACACCGGGGAGCTGTTTTTT. Amino acid sequence: CASSYSIRDTGELFF.

The V call is TRBV24-1, the J call TRBJ1-5; D remains ambiguous. The CDR3 spans 15 residues. The V and J ends lost 0 bases and 3 bases respectively, with 8 bases between them. CDR1 is KGHDR and CDR2 is SFDVKD in the germline V gene. CDR3 residues: CATSDLTGPNQPQHF. The CDR3 coding sequence is TGTGCCACCAGTGATTTGACCGGTCCCAATCAGCCCCAGCATTTT.

The CDR3 DNA reads TGTGCCAGTGAGTCAAAGGGGAGGACCACCGGGGAGCTGTTTTTT. This sequence encodes CASESKGRTTGELFF. This chain links TRBV11-2 with TRBJ2-2; TRBD2 is a possible D gene (6 bases). This CDR3 region has 15 residues. The V end lost 9 bases, the J end lost 4 bases, and 18 bases lay between the germline ends. From germline, CDR1 is SGHAT and CDR2 FQNNGV.

The sample holds a few counts of this clone. The chain couples TRBV5-1 to TRBJ2-2; 8 bases align to TRBD1. With 4 bases clipped from V and 0 bases from J, the junction kept 8 bases outside the gene matches. This CDR3 region has 17 residues. Germline V CDR1 and CDR2: SGHRS, YFSETQ. The CDR3 sequence: CASSPLGQGANTGELFF. DNA of the CDR3: TGCGCCAGCAGCCCACTCGGACAGGGCGCGAACACCGGGGAGCTGTTTTTT.

The genes are TRBV30 and TRBJ2-2; 7 positions agree with TRBD2. Germline lookup yields CDR1 GTSNPN and CDR2 SVGIG (reference sequence). There are 15 residues in the CDR3. The V segment lost 5 bases and the J segment 0 bases; nucleotides outside the gene matches: 6. CDR3 in amino acids: CAWDQAGTNTGELFF. In nucleotides, the CDR3 is TGTGCCTGGGACCAAGCGGGAACGAACACCGGGGAGCTGTTTTTT.

This clone was detected only once. The gene calls are TRBV18 and TRBJ1-1, with unresolved D. V was trimmed by 0 bases and J by 5 bases, leaving 4 bases between them. Germline V gene lookup returns CDR1 KGHSH and CDR2 LQKENI. The CDR3 consists of 12 residues. CDR3 in amino acids: CASSPPTTEAFF. The CDR3 DNA reads TGTGCCAGCTCACCACCGACTACTGAAGCTTTCTTT.

The rearrangement links TRBV12-3 or TRBV12-4 to TRBJ1-2; D uncertain. This CDR3 contains 12 residues. The V gene lost 9 bases and the J gene lost 3 bases, with 11 bases spanning the gap. The CDR3, as DNA: TGTGCCAGTTCAGCGAGTTACTATGGCTACACCTTC. This gives the protein CASSASYYGYTF.

The table lists this clone with a count of one. The genes are TRBV19 and TRBJ1-4; 7 nucleotides agree with TRBD1. The CDR3 is made up of 16 amino acids. CDR1 and CDR2 from the germline V gene are LNHDA and SQIVND (reference sequence). V trimming: 2 bases; J trimming: 5 bases; junction bases outside the gene matches: 8. CDR3 nucleotides: TGTGCCAGTAGTATAAGAGGGTCGACAGGGAATGAAAAACTGTTTTTT. Translating it yields CASSIRGSTGNEKLFF.

This clone was recorded only once. V is TRBV27 and J is TRBJ1-2; TRBD1 matches 7 bases. From germline, CDR1 is MNHEY and CDR2 SMNVEV (reference sequence). J lost 8 bases, V lost 7 bases, and 10 bases had no gene match. The CDR3 totals 13 residues. The CDR3 loop is CASKGDSEFGYTF. CDR3 coding DNA: TGTGCCAGCAAGGGGGACAGCGAGTTCGGCTACACCTTC.

The J gene is TRBJ2-1, the V gene TRBV3-1 (or the pseudogene TRBV3-2); maybe TRBD2 (6 bases). The CDR3 is 14 residues long. The V and J ends lost 4 bases and 8 bases respectively, with 15 bases between them. The germline V gene has CDR1 LGHDT and CDR2 YNNKEL (reference sequence). This CDR3 is CASSLRDSMDEQFF. CDR3 DNA sequence: TGTGCCAGCAGCCTGCGGGATAGCATGGATGAGCAGTTCTTC.

The chain carries TRBV3-1 (or the pseudogene TRBV3-2) and TRBJ1-6, with 9 bases fitting TRBD1. This CDR3 contains 15 residues. Germline V gene lookup returns CDR1 LGHDT and CDR2 YNNKEL (reference sequence). The trim removed 4 bases at V and 7 bases at J, leaving 5 bases unmatched. The CDR3 here is CASSLSGQGNSPLHF. CDR3 bases: TGTGCCAGCAGCCTATCAGGACAGGGGAATTCACCCCTCCACTTT.

The CDR3 protein is CASSPGTGGNTEAFF. In nucleotides, the CDR3 is TGTGCCAGCAGCCCTGGGACAGGGGGGAACACTGAAGCTTTCTTT. The V gene is TRBV4-2, the J gene TRBJ1-1, with TRBD1 matching over 11 bases. Germline CDR1 and CDR2: LGHNA and YNFKEQ. V gave up 4 bases and J gave up 1 base; unmatched junction bases: 2. The CDR3 totals 15 residues.